These T cell receptor beta chains were read from a single sample in a study of blood T cell repertoires in COVID-19. Method: immunoSEQ multiplex PCR; TCRdb's copy keeps in-frame clones and lacks some. The repertoire has about 100,000 clones, over 80% of them found once; the top ten carry 10% to 15%. The sample was peripheral blood. Receptors originate from a man in his forties or fifties with active or convalescent COVID-19. Each CDR3 is given with its conserved first and last residue.

length: 15; V: TRBV5-5; CDR3: CASSFGGQGGLEQYF
length: 14; V: TRBV24-1; CDR3: CATSDEQGHQPQHF
length: 13; V: TRBV18; CDR3: CASSPGMDQPQHF
length: 14; V: TRBV24-1; CDR3: CATSGHAYHNEQFF
length: 18; V: TRBV4-1; CDR3: CASSQLVAGGPKGYEQYF
length: 15; V: TRBV13; CDR3: CASSSLAGESDTQYF
length: 12; V: TRBV12-3/TRBV12-4; CDR3: CASSLSQSEQYF
length: 14; V: TRBV27; CDR3: CASKKTSSGNTIYF
length: 14; V: TRBV30; CDR3: CAWSPASNVNEQFF
length: 14; V: TRBV6-5; CDR3: CASSYPGQETEAFF
length: 13; V: TRBV7-9; CDR3: CASSLGLVETQYF
length: 12; V: TRBV5-1; CDR3: CASSLERTEQFF
length: 15; V: TRBV27; CDR3: CASSANAGVGNTIYF
length: 13; V: TRBV6-2/TRBV6-3; CDR3: CASSRLAGGQQFF
length: 14; V: TRBV13; CDR3: CASSFPLRGATQYF
length: 14; V: TRBV3-1/TRBV3-2; CDR3: CASSPGLAGYEQYF
length: 15; V: TRBV7-8; CDR3: CASSPSGQGLNEQFF
length: 16; V: TRBV11-2; CDR3: CASSLGASGRSDTQYF
length: 17; V: TRBV11-3; CDR3: CASSLGGGAVSYNEQFF
length: 15; V: TRBV11-2; CDR3: CASSLGVAGNYEQYF
length: 17; V: TRBV5-4; CDR3: CASSSLGGKSSGNTIYF
length: 15; V: TRBV10-1; CDR3: CASTNRGTDRNTIYF
length: 14; V: TRBV3-1/TRBV3-2; CDR3: CASSQGTANTEAFF
length: 13; V: TRBV10-2; CDR3: CASSDRVNYGYTF
length: 15; V: TRBV7-2; CDR3: CASSQAPAAEYGYTF
length: 15; V: TRBV27; CDR3: CASSLGATETAEQFF
length: 17; V: TRBV7-2; CDR3: CASSFRTSGRASYEQYF
length: 15; V: TRBV2; CDR3: CASSGAGVPYNEQFF
length: 15; V: TRBV5-1; CDR3: CASSGGYSSYNEQFF
length: 15; V: TRBV18; CDR3: CASSPFAGRANEQYF
length: 16; V: TRBV30; CDR3: CAWTRGGAGNTGELFF
length: 11; V: TRBV20-1; CDR3: CSAGQINGYTF
length: 16; V: TRBV27; CDR3: CASSSTSGRKKNIQYF
length: 17; V: TRBV3-1/TRBV3-2; CDR3: CASSRTNRDIVFYEQFF
length: 16; V: TRBV24-1; CDR3: CATSDSRGGDGGPQHF